The 8 T cell receptor beta chains in this list originate from one sample, sequenced in a study of identical twins. TCRdb itself ran the 5' RACE reads through MiXCR, one entry per CDR3 protein. The data contain 510,000 or so distinct CDR3 sequences, 13% to 15% of them singletons. These records were also assigned to another study, of yellow fever vaccine responses in identical twins.

The specimen sequenced was CD4+ T cells sorted from blood. These receptors were collected from a woman in her late teens or twenties in good health.

This clonotype showed up many times. J is TRBJ2-1 and V is TRBV5-1; 10 positions match TRBD2. This CDR3 has 21 residues. V dropped 0 bases and J dropped 3; count of bases not matched to a gene: 18. Per the germline V gene, CDR1 is SGHRS and CDR2 is YFSETQ. CDR3 nucleotides: TGCGCCAGCAGCTTGGACGGGCCAGAAGAAACTAGCGGGAATGGCTACAATGAGCAGTTCTTC. Residues: CASSLDGPEETSGNGYNEQFF.

This clonotype was picked up a small number of times. The DNA for the CDR3 is TGCGCCAGCAGTGTGGGGGGGTCTAGGGATGAGCAGTTCTTC. This gives the protein CASSVGGSRDEQFF. J is TRBJ2-1 and V is TRBV5-1, with 7 bases matching TRBD2. The germline gives CDR1 SGHRS, CDR2 YFSETQ. CDR3 length equals 14 residues. Losses at the gene ends were 5 bases for V and 8 bases for J; bases not matched to a gene: 10.

This clonotype was detected only a few times. This rearrangement joins TRBV29-1 to TRBJ1-1; the D is unclear. This CDR3 is 12 amino acids long. From germline, CDR1 is SQVTM and CDR2 ANQGSEA. V shed 4 bases and J shed 2 bases, with 8 bases lying between them. The CDR3 here is CSVALPNTEAFF. As DNA, the CDR3 is TGCAGCGTTGCTTTACCCAACACTGAAGCTTTCTTT. Drawing the rest from reference TRBV29-1 and TRBJ1-1, the complete variable domain is SAVISQKPSRDICQRGTSLTIQCQVDSQVTMMFWYRQQPGQSLTLIATANQGSEATYESGFVIDKFPISRPNLTFSTLTVSNMSPEDSSIYLCSVALPNTEAFFGQGTRLTVV.

This clonotype occurred a few times. The CDR3 coding sequence is TGTGCCAGCAGCAAGCTAACCGGGACTAGTGGACATGAGCAGTTCTTC. Amino acid sequence: CASSKLTGTSGHEQFF. The J gene is TRBJ2-1, the V gene TRBV11-2, with 8 bases lining up with TRBD2. Trimming removed 5 bases from V and 8 bases from J; junction bases left unmatched: 14. This CDR3 spans 16 amino acids. In germline, CDR1 is SGHAT, CDR2 FQNNGV.

The rearrangement links TRBV4-1 to TRBJ2-2; no definite D call. This CDR3 has 14 amino acids. Trimming cost V 3 bases and J 4 bases, with 9 bases left between them. The V gene's germline CDR1 is MGHRA and CDR2 YSYEKL. CDR3 in DNA: TGCGCCAGCAGCCAGCCGCGACCCACCGGGGAGCTGTTTTTT. As protein: CASSQPRPTGELFF.

In its sample, this clonotype was seen a few times. The gene calls are TRBV6-5 and TRBJ1-3; D not resolved. V dropped 0 bases and J dropped 0 bases, with 6 bases sitting between them. Per the germline V gene, CDR1 is MNHEY and CDR2 is SVGAGI. This CDR3 region has 15 residues. The CDR3 region is CASSYSLYSGNTIYF. CDR3 DNA sequence: TGTGCCAGCAGTTACTCTCTTTACTCTGGAAACACCATATATTTT.

Only a few counts were recorded for this clonotype. The chain recombines TRBV7-6 with TRBJ2-5; no firm D call. The CDR3 runs 14 residues. The germline V and J ends were trimmed by 2 bases and 4 bases, with 11 bases remaining between them. The germline gives CDR1 SGHVS, CDR2 FNYEAQ. The CDR3 nucleotides read TGTGCCAGCAGCTTACCCGACCCGCGAGAGACCCAGTACTTC. Protein product: CASSLPDPRETQYF.

This rearrangement joins TRBV2 to TRBJ1-4; tentative D call: TRBD1 (5 bases). Trimming left V 3 bases short and J 4 bases short, with 15 bases between. The CDR3 is made up of 16 amino acids. Germline CDR1 reads SNHLY; CDR2 reads FYNNEI. The CDR3 spells CASSESWGRSNEKLFF. DNA of the CDR3: TGTGCCAGCAGTGAGAGTTGGGGACGGAGTAATGAAAAACTGTTTTTT.